A single sample gave rise to the 11 T cell receptor beta chains below, sequenced in a study of T cells in Graves' hyperthyroidism and ophthalmopathy. Researchers amplified the TCR beta CDR3 regions from RNA transcripts. TCR CDR3 regions were first amplified by RT-PCR with HTBI primers. TCRdb re-derived calls from the multiplex PCR reads in MiXCR, one entry per CDR3 protein. This table holds roughly 400,000 distinct CDR3 sequences, approximately 15% found once. The sequenced sample consisted of blood. The origin of the receptors is a woman aged 18 to 35 with Graves' hyperthyroidism that later progressed to Graves' ophthalmopathy.

This clonotype has a count of ten or more. This chain uses TRBV9 with TRBJ2-7; tentative D call: TRBD1 (5 bases). CDR3 length: 14 residues. In germline, CDR1 is SGDLS, CDR2 YYNGEE. Trimming stripped 0 bases from V and 4 bases from J, with 11 bases between. CDR3 in amino acids: CASSVDQSGYEQYF. The CDR3 DNA reads TGTGCCAGCAGCGTAGATCAGTCAGGGTACGAGCAGTACTTC.

CDR3 sequence: CASSYRYYNEQFF. The DNA for the CDR3 is TGTGCCAGCAGTTACAGGTACTACAATGAGCAGTTCTTC. This chain links TRBV6-2 or TRBV6-3 with TRBJ2-1; unclear D gene. This CDR3 has 13 amino acids. Looked up from germline, CDR1 is MNHEY and CDR2 is SVGEGT. With 2 bases removed from V and 3 bases from J, the gap between germline ends came to 5 bases.

The J gene is TRBJ1-3, the V gene TRBV6-2 or TRBV6-3, with D possibly matching TRBD1 (6 bases). The germline V gene has CDR1 MNHEY and CDR2 SVGEGT. CDR3 size: 15 residues. With 6 bases removed from V and 4 bases from J, the gap between germline ends came to 16 bases. The chain's CDR3 is CASSPGVSGGNTIYF. CDR3 coding DNA: TGTGCCAGCAGCCCAGGGGTTAGCGGCGGAAACACCATATATTTT.

The rearrangement joins TRBV7-9 to TRBJ1-1, with D perhaps matching TRBD1 (6 bases). Germline values: CDR1 SEHNR, CDR2 FQNEAQ (reference sequence). This CDR3 contains 14 residues. Trimming took off 5 bases at V and 8 bases at J, with 18 bases between the two ends. The CDR3 DNA is TGTGCCAGCAGCCGAAACGCCCAGGGGCGCGAAGCTTTCTTT. This sequence encodes CASSRNAQGREAFF. The whole variable domain, filled in from reference TRBV7-9 and TRBJ1-1, reads DTGVSQNPRHKITKRGQNVTFRCDPISEHNRLYWYRQTLGQGPEFLTYFQNEAQLEKSRLLSDRFSAERPKGSFSTLEIQRTEQGDSAMYLCASSRNAQGREAFFGQGTRLTVV.

The V gene is TRBV20-1, the J gene TRBJ1-1; no reliable D call. V lost 0 bases to trimming and J lost 10 bases, with 12 bases between them. The CDR3 loop spans 12 amino acids. Per the germline V gene, CDR1 is DFQATT and CDR2 is SNEGSKA (reference sequence). The CDR3 nucleotides read TGCAGTGCTAGAGAAGCGGCTGTGGTAGCTTTCTTT. It codes for CSAREAAVVAFF.

This clonotype was seen at least ten times. The V gene is TRBV27, the J gene TRBJ2-1; 13 nucleotides match TRBD2. The germline V gene has CDR1 MNHEY and CDR2 SMNVEV (reference sequence). V was pared by 11 bases and J by 9 bases, with 7 bases of the junction left unmatched. The CDR3 sequence is 13 residues long. As DNA, the CDR3 is TGTGCCGCGCGACTAGCGGGAGGCGGTGAGCAGTTCTTC. Its protein is CAARLAGGGEQFF.

This clonotype has just a few counts. The V call is TRBV10-3, the J call TRBJ1-1; TRBD1 matches at 9 bases. Trimming removed 6 bases from V and 0 bases from J; junction bases left unmatched: 5. Germline CDR1 and CDR2: ENHRY and SYGVKD. The CDR3 is made up of 15 amino acids. In DNA, the CDR3 is TGTGCCATCAGGGACAGGGGTTCCATGAACACTGAAGCTTTCTTT. Encoded protein: CAIRDRGSMNTEAFF.

This clonotype was observed many times. The chain has TRBV20-1 and TRBJ1-4; D not resolved. Germline-derived CDR1 and CDR2 are DFQATT and SNEGSKA (reference sequence). V shed 6 bases and J shed 0 bases, with 11 bases lying between them. The CDR3 has 14 residues. CDR3 DNA: TGCAGTGCCCAAGGGTCTACAACTAATGAAAAACTGTTTTTT. Translated: CSAQGSTTNEKLFF.

The chain employs TRBV13 and TRBJ2-3; 13 bases agree with TRBD2. The V gene's germline CDR1 is PRHDT and CDR2 FYEKMQ (reference sequence). The V gene end was trimmed by 6 bases and the J gene end by 5 bases; junction bases not matched to a gene: 11. The CDR3 covers 17 residues. The DNA of the CDR3 is TGTGCCAGCAGTACTTGGACTAGCGGGAGTGTGGGAGATACGCAGTATTTT. It translates to CASSTWTSGSVGDTQYF.

This clonotype was observed at least ten times. Here the CDR3 reads CSARRLLGSYEQYF. The DNA for the CDR3 is TGCAGTGCTCGAAGACTTCTAGGCTCCTACGAGCAGTACTTC. J is TRBJ2-7 and V is TRBV20-1; unclear D gene. The V end was cut by 5 bases, the J end by 0 bases, with 14 bases between. The germline CDR1 and CDR2 sequences are DFQATT and SNEGSKA (reference sequence). CDR3 length: 14 residues.

The chain carries TRBV11-3 and TRBJ2-3, with TRBD2 as a possible D gene (5 bases). Germline lookup yields CDR1 SGHNT and CDR2 YENEEA. V was clipped by 4 bases and J by 1 base, with 9 bases between them. CDR3 length: 14 amino acids. CDR3 region: CASSSSEGTDTQYF. The CDR3, as DNA: TGTGCCAGCAGCTCCTCGGAGGGCACAGATACGCAGTATTTT.